This T cell receptor beta chain was profiled in a study of cytomegalovirus exposure and HLA in healthy donors. Study overall: The Caucasian-associated ancestry cluster held roughly 78% of 350 to 450 genotyped donors. Regarding the study as a whole: Association of a missense DCLRE1C variant with TCR beta V- and J-gene trimming was reported in a later analysis.

CDR1 is DFQATT, CDR2 SNEGSKA, per germline (reference sequence). The CDR3 is made up of 10 amino acids. V was pared by 5 bases and J by 11 bases, with 12 bases between. Researchers ran the PCR with 60 Vbeta and 13 Jbeta primers. The data were produced by immunoSEQ multiplex PCR, yet TCRdb's version contains in-frame clones alone and is incomplete. The data contain 100,000 or so clones, about 80% of them singletons. Concerning this clone itself: Its antigen is not identified.

The sequenced material came from PBMCs. This TCR came from a female donor in good health and CMV-seropositive. This chain joins TRBV20-1 and TRBJ1-1; D not resolved. CDR3 region: CSAAQEEAFF. For the CDR3, the DNA is TGCAGTGCTGCTCAGGAGGAGGCTTTCTTT.